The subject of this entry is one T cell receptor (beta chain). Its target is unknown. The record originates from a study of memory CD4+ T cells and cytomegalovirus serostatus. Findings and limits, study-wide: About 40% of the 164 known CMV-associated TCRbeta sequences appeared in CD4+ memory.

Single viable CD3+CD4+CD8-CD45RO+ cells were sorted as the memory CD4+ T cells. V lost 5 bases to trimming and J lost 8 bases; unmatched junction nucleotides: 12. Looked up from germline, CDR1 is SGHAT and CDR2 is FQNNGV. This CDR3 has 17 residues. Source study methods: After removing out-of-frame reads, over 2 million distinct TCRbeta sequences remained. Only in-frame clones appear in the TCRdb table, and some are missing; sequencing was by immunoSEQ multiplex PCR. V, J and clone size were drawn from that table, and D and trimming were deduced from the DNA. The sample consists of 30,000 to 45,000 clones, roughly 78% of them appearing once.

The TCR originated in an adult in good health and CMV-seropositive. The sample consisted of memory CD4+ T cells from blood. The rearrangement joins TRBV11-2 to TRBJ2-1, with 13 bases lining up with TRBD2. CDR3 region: CASSITSGGASRHEQFF. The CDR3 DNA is TGTGCCAGCAGCATAACTAGCGGGGGGGCCTCTCGTCATGAGCAGTTCTTC.